This TCR beta chain was found in a study of blood T cell repertoires in COVID-19. Turning to the study itself: PBMCs, B-cell-depleted T cells, or T cells provided the cDNA or gDNA that made up the material.

The CDR3 sequence is 14 residues long. Germline CDR1 is SNHLY and CDR2 is FYNNEI. V gave up 3 bases and J gave up 7 bases; unmatched junction bases: 4. Generated by immunoSEQ multiplex PCR, the TCRdb table keeps only in-frame clones and is missing some. The sample carries 140,000 to 150,000 clones, roughly 86% recorded once. V is TRBV2 and J is TRBJ1-2; 11 positions match TRBD1. The sequence was obtained from a woman between 45 and 65 years old with acute or convalescent COVID-19. Sequencing was carried out using peripheral blood. DNA for the CDR3: TGTGCCAGCAGTGAGGGACAGGGGGTGGGTGGCTACACCTTC. Protein product: CASSEGQGVGGYTF.